The 12 T cell receptor beta chains given below trace back to one sample, sequenced in a study of CD8 T cells in ankylosing spondylitis. General observations from the study: Characteristic, it appeared, of ankylosing spondylitis blood was a TCR beta motif of roughly eight highly homologous variants.

What these receptors recognize is not known. One entry per CDR3 protein results from TCRdb running MiXCR on the 5' RACE reads. The sample has under 950,000 distinct CDR3 sequences, around 19% seen once. The sample taken for sequencing was blood, either unsorted or a sorted T cell fraction (not recorded which). These receptors came from a male donor with ankylosing spondylitis.

The chain recombines TRBV12-3 or TRBV12-4 with TRBJ2-4, with D perhaps TRBD1 (6 bases). This CDR3 is built from 13 residues. The ends were cut back, 4 bases at V and 7 bases at J, with 11 bases in the middle. The CDR3 loop is CASSSGDGNIQYF. The CDR3 DNA is TGTGCCAGCAGTTCAGGGGATGGGAACATTCAGTACTTC.

This clonotype occurred a few times. The CDR3 is CASSLWEGQGYTF. CDR3 DNA: TGTGCCAGCAGCTTATGGGAGGGGCAAGGCTACACCTTC. The chain links TRBV7-2 to TRBJ1-2, with D perhaps matching TRBD1 (5 bases). Germline assignment: CDR1 SGHTA and CDR2 FQGNSA. The CDR3 is made up of 13 amino acids. Trimming removed 2 bases from V and 8 bases from J, with 12 bases in between.

This clonotype occurred a few times. This chain links TRBV25-1 with TRBJ2-7; TRBD1 aligns across 9 bases. The germline V gene encodes CDR1 MGHDK and CDR2 SYGVNS. Trimming removed 4 bases from V and 0 bases from J; junction bases left unmatched: 1. The CDR3 covers 14 residues. The chain's CDR3 is CASSAQGASYEQYF. CDR3 in DNA: TGTGCCAGCAGTGCACAGGGGGCCTCCTACGAGCAGTACTTC.

The chain uses TRBV24-1 and TRBJ2-3; D unclear. Trimming removed 1 base at V and 2 bases at J, with 6 bases between. Germline loops: CDR1 KGHDR, CDR2 SFDVKD. This CDR3 has 14 residues. The CDR3 reads CATSDFDTTDTQYF. In DNA form, the CDR3 reads TGTGCCACCAGTGATTTTGACACCACAGATACGCAGTATTTT.

This chain connects TRBV6-5 to TRBJ2-2, with D uncertain. The germline V gene encodes CDR1 MNHEY and CDR2 SVGAGI. V was cut by 2 bases and J by 1 base, with 5 bases left in between. This CDR3 comprises 14 residues. The CDR3 protein is CASSYKRNTGELFF. The CDR3 DNA reads TGTGCCAGCAGTTACAAGCGGAACACCGGGGAGCTGTTTTTT.

This clonotype was found a few times. The V call is TRBV6-5, the J call TRBJ2-1; 8 bases map to TRBD2. From germline, CDR1 is MNHEY and CDR2 SVGAGI. V gave up 0 bases and J gave up 6 bases; unmatched junction bases: 4. CDR3 length: 15 amino acids. CDR3 protein: CASSYSGLASNEQFF. In DNA form, the CDR3 reads TGTGCCAGCAGTTACTCAGGACTAGCTTCCAATGAGCAGTTCTTC.

The genes are TRBV4-1 and TRBJ1-1; D is uncertain. This CDR3 contains 16 residues. Per the germline V gene, CDR1 is MGHRA and CDR2 is YSYEKL. V was trimmed by 0 bases and J by 0 bases, leaving 11 bases between them. The CDR3 sequence is CASSQDDGQMNTEAFF. As DNA, the CDR3 is TGCGCCAGCAGCCAAGATGATGGGCAGATGAACACTGAAGCTTTCTTT.

This clonotype appeared a few times. The V gene is TRBV5-1, the J gene TRBJ2-7; D unresolved. Germline CDR1 reads SGHRS; CDR2 reads YFSETQ. This CDR3 region has 12 residues. V was cut by 7 bases and J by 6 bases, with 14 bases left in between. The CDR3 sequence: CASAEYRGEQYF. The CDR3 DNA follows: TGCGCCAGCGCCGAATACAGAGGCGAGCAGTACTTC.

The table lists this clonotype with a few counts. The genes are TRBV29-1 and TRBJ2-3; a weak D match, TRBD2 (6 bases). Trimming pared 4 bases from V and 0 bases from J, leaving 14 bases between. Germline CDR1 SQVTM, CDR2 ANQGSEA. The length of the CDR3 is 15 residues. The CDR3 DNA is TGCAGCGTTGGTCTCGCGGGAAAGAGCACAGATACGCAGTATTTT. Protein: CSVGLAGKSTDTQYF.

The gene calls are TRBV12-3 or TRBV12-4 and TRBJ1-2, with a weak D call TRBD1 (5 bases). This CDR3 is built from 14 residues. Trimming stripped 1 base from V and 5 bases from J, with 11 bases between. CDR3 DNA sequence: TGTGCCAGCAGTTTAGTCGGGGCCTCTTATGGCTACACCTTC. Its protein product is CASSLVGASYGYTF.

This clonotype was recorded many times. The V gene is TRBV5-1, the J gene TRBJ2-3; weak D call: TRBD2 (5 bases). Trimming shortened V by 4 bases and J by 3 bases, and 6 bases separated the two germline ends. The CDR3 consists of 12 residues. CDR1 SGHRS and CDR2 YFSETQ come from the germline V gene. The DNA of the CDR3 is TGCGCCAGCAGCGAGGGTACAGATACGCAGTATTTT. Protein product: CASSEGTDTQYF.

This clonotype has more than one count but fewer than ten. The gene calls are TRBV4-3 and TRBJ2-3, with D hard to call. V was clipped by 2 bases and J by 2 bases, with 8 bases between them. This CDR3 contains 14 residues. Per the germline V gene, CDR1 is LGHNA and CDR2 is YSLEER. This CDR3 reads CASSQWEDTDTQYF. CDR3 coding DNA: TGCGCCAGCAGCCAATGGGAAGACACAGATACGCAGTATTTT.